These T cell receptor beta chains were read from a single sample in a study of blood T cell dynamics during melanoma immunotherapy. Clones were sequenced by immunoSEQ multiplex PCR, and TCRdb holds only the in-frame ones, with some missing. The sample shows roughly 30,000 clones, over 70% of them seen only once. The sequencing here drew on blood, taken from a patient treated with checkpoint blockade. The source is a human donor with melanoma. CDR3s include the opening cysteine and the closing phenylalanine or tryptophan. The D gene is left open where the match is weak. Clone sizes are given selectively: once, few, many, or a class where the clone is expanded.

TRBV19	NA	NA	11	TRBJ1-1	TGTGCCAGTAGTATCGGACCTGAAGCTTTCTTT	CASSIGPEAFF
TRBV30	NA	NA	13	TRBJ1-2	TGTGCCTGGCTCAGGGGTACTAACTATGGCTACACCTTC	CAWLRGTNYGYTF
TRBV2	NA	NA	16	TRBJ2-3	TGTGCCAGCAGTGAAACTTACGGGGGGCTCACAGATACGCAGTATTTT	CASSETYGGLTDTQYF
TRBV28	NA	NA	14	TRBJ2-6	TGTGCCAGCGAGCCAGGTGCTGGGGCCAACGTCCTGACTTTC	CASEPGAGANVLTF
TRBV6-5	NA	NA	15	TRBJ1-6	TGTGCCAGCAGTTACGAACAGCTCTATGGTTCACCCCTCCACTTT	CASSYEQLYGSPLHF
TRBV9	NA	NA	14	TRBJ2-3	TGTGCCAGCAGCGTAGCGGTAGCCCCAGATACGCAGTATTTT	CASSVAVAPDTQYF
TRBV20-1	NA	NA	11	TRBJ1-1	TGCAGTGCGGCAGAGAACACTGAAGCTTTCTTT	CSAAENTEAFF
TRBV10-1	NA	TRBD1	14	TRBJ2-5	TGCGCCAGCAGCGCGGGACAGGGGTTGAAGACCCAGTACTTC	CASSAGQGLKTQYF
TRBV5-1	NA	NA	14	TRBJ2-3	TGCGCCAGCAGCTTGGGTAGTGGCACAGATACGCAGTATTTT	CASSLGSGTDTQYF
TRBV28	NA	NA	17	TRBJ2-2	TGTGCCAGCAGTTCCAACCTAGCGAACGCGAACACCGGGGAGCTGTTTTTT	CASSSNLANANTGELFF
TRBV7-9	NA	NA	15	TRBJ2-5	TGTGCCAGCAGCCCTACGAGGGGGTCACAAGAGACCCAGTACTTC	CASSPTRGSQETQYF
TRBV10-1	NA	TRBD2	16	TRBJ2-5	TGCGCCAGCAGTGAAGGGACTAGCGGGGGCCAAGAGACCCAGTACTTC	CASSEGTSGGQETQYF
TRBV30	NA	NA	12	TRBJ1-6	TGTGCCTGGCAGGGGCCAGGTTCACCCCTCCACTTT	CAWQGPGSPLHF
TRBV6-5	NA	NA	13	TRBJ1-5	TGTGCCAGCAGCCCTGGACTATTACAGCCCCAGCATTTT	CASSPGLLQPQHF
TRBV7-2	NA	TRBD1	17	TRBJ2-7	TGTGCCAGCAGCTTAACAGGACAGGGGTGGGATCCCTACGAGCAGTACTTC	CASSLTGQGWDPYEQYF
TRBV5-1	NA	TRBD2	16	TRBJ2-2	TGCGCCAGCAGCTTGGTCGCTAGCGGACCCACCGGGGAGCTGTTTTTT	CASSLVASGPTGELFF
TRBV14	NA	TRBD1	15	TRBJ1-5	TGTGCCAGCAGCCCGGCAGGGGGTGGCAATCAGCCCCAGCATTTT	CASSPAGGGNQPQHF
TRBV27	once	NA	12	TRBJ2-7	TGTGCCGTAGGACACTTGTTCTACGAGCAGTACTTC	CAVGHLFYEQYF
TRBV4-3	once	NA	14	TRBJ1-2	TGCGCCAGCAGCCAAGCGCGGTCCAACTATGGCTACACCTTC	CASSQARSNYGYTF
TRBV5-1	NA	NA	14	TRBJ2-5	TGCGCCAGCAGCGGTGGCGGGACCCAAGAGACCCAGTACTTC	CASSGGGTQETQYF
TRBV2	NA	TRBD1	15	TRBJ1-5	TGTGCCAGCAGTCAGGACAGGGTCCCATCTCAGCCCCAGCATTTT	CASSQDRVPSQPQHF
TRBV2	NA	NA	14	TRBJ1-2	TGTGCCAGCAGGGATGGACGAAAATCCTATGGCTACACCTTC	CASRDGRKSYGYTF
TRBV5-1	NA	NA	14	TRBJ2-5	TGCGCCAGCAGCTTGGGAGGGGTACAAGAGACCCAGTACTTC	CASSLGGVQETQYF
TRBV19	NA	TRBD2	16	TRBJ2-3	TGTGCCAGTAGTATGGCTAGCGGGGCTAGCACAGATACGCAGTATTTT	CASSMASGASTDTQYF
TRBV20-1	NA	NA	11	TRBJ2-1	TGCAGTGCTAAACAATACAATGAGCAGTTCTTC	CSAKQYNEQFF
TRBV7-9	NA	TRBD2	17	TRBJ2-7	TGTGCCACGAGGAGGACTAGCGGACCCCTGAGCTCCTACGAGCAGTACTTC	CATRRTSGPLSSYEQYF